Presented here are 26 T cell receptor beta chains from one specimen sequenced in a study of T cells in Graves' hyperthyroidism and ophthalmopathy. The CDR3 regions of TCR beta were amplified from RNA transcripts. The HTBI primer set drove a first-round RT-PCR of the TCR CDR3. MiXCR was run by TCRdb on the multiplex PCR reads, yielding one entry per CDR3 protein. The table has around 500,000 distinct CDR3 sequences, around a fifth seen once; the top ten hold about 49%. Sequencing input: blood. Receptors were obtained from a woman aged 70-85 years with Graves' ophthalmopathy.

This chain links TRBV11-2 with TRBJ2-7; 8 nucleotides match TRBD2. This CDR3 spans 16 amino acids. J lost 2 bases, V lost 6 bases, and 12 bases had no gene match. The V gene's germline CDR1 is SGHAT and CDR2 FQNNGV. Here the CDR3 DNA reads TGTGCCAGCAGTTATCAAGGGACTAGTTTTCCCTACGAGCAGTACTTC. Translating it yields CASSYQGTSFPYEQYF. Combining the CDR3 with reference TRBV11-2 and TRBJ2-7 gives the whole variable domain EAGVAQSPRYKIIEKRQSVAFWCNPISGHATLYWYQQILGQGPKLLIQFQNNGVVDDSQLPKDRFSAERLKGVDSTLKIQPAKLEDSAVYLCASSYQGTSFPYEQYFGPGTRLTVT.

This clonotype was seen many times. The CDR3 loop reads CASSFGGGRGGTDTQYF. The CDR3 region has the DNA TGTGCCAGCAGCTTCGGGGGAGGAAGGGGGGGCACAGATACGCAGTATTTT. This chain links TRBV7-8 with TRBJ2-3; D tentatively reads TRBD1 or TRBD2 (6 bases each). There are 17 residues in the CDR3. The germline V and J ends were trimmed by 3 bases and 1 base, with 17 bases remaining between them. From germline, CDR1 is SGHVS and CDR2 FQNEAQ.

This clonotype came up a few times. V and J are TRBV20-1 and TRBJ2-3, with TRBD1 matching over 8 bases. The CDR3 has 17 amino acids. Germline V gene lookup returns CDR1 DFQATT and CDR2 SNEGSKA (reference sequence). V was pared by 4 bases and J by 4 bases, with 16 bases of the junction left unmatched. CDR3 sequence: CSATELLGQGSADTQYF. DNA for the CDR3: TGCAGTGCTACAGAGCTACTAGGACAGGGTAGCGCAGATACGCAGTATTTT.

This clonotype was detected once. The germline gene is not matched at one end of the junction; a read error may be the cause. The CDR3, as DNA: TGTGCCAGCGGCTTAACCGGGGGTCACAATGAGCAGTTCTTC. This translates into CASGLTGGHNEQFF. This chain uses TRBV7-3 with TRBJ2-1; a weak D match, TRBD2 (6 bases). The CDR3 consists of 14 residues. The V gene's germline CDR1 is SGHTA and CDR2 FQGTGA. The full variable domain, rest sourced from reference TRBV7-3 and TRBJ2-1, is GAGVSQTPSNKVTEKGKYVELRCDPISGHTALYWYRQSLGQGPEFLIYFQGTGAADDSGLPNDRFFAVRPEGSVSTLKIQRTERGDSAVYLCASGLTGGHNEQFFGPGTRLTVL.

In this sample, this clonotype turned up a few times. It may be a read error: a sequence one base away is much more abundant. This sequence joins TRBV28 and TRBJ2-1, with 8 positions matching TRBD2. The CDR3 contains 15 residues. Germline values: CDR1 MDHEN, CDR2 SYDVKM. In nucleotides, the CDR3 is TGTGCCAGCAGCCGTAGCGGGGCGACCTACAGTGAGCAGTTCTTC. It is translated as CASSRSGATYSEQFF.

The rearrangement joins TRBV2 to TRBJ1-5; D uncertain. Per germline, CDR1 SNHLY and CDR2 FYNNEI. CDR3 size: 14 residues. The ends were cut back, 3 bases at V and 0 bases at J, with 6 bases in the middle. The CDR3 spells CASSDRVSNQPQHF. Written as DNA, the CDR3 is TGTGCCAGCAGTGACCGGGTTAGCAATCAGCCCCAGCATTTT.

The V and J genes are TRBV7-9 and TRBJ2-1, with D maybe TRBD2 (6 bases). The germline V and J ends were trimmed by 5 bases and 7 bases, with 15 bases remaining between them. Germline CDR1 is SEHNR and CDR2 is FQNEAQ (reference sequence). CDR3 size: 14 residues. CDR3 sequence: CASSPLMAGNEQFF. The CDR3 coding sequence is TGTGCCAGCAGCCCCCTGATGGCGGGGAATGAGCAGTTCTTC.

There are a few counts of this clonotype. V is TRBV10-3 and J is TRBJ1-2, with D maybe TRBD1 (6 bases). This CDR3 has 16 amino acids. Trimming pared 0 bases from V and 8 bases from J, leaving 19 bases between. Germline CDR1 is ENHRY and CDR2 is SYGVKD. CDR3 in DNA: TGTGCCATCAGTGAGTCGATTCCAGGGGCAGGTATGGGCTACACCTTC. Protein: CAISESIPGAGMGYTF.

Many counts were recorded for this clonotype. This chain joins TRBV28 and TRBJ1-2; 8 nucleotides match TRBD1. J was trimmed by 2 bases and V by 5 bases; bases with no gene match: 13. This CDR3 contains 17 residues. Per the germline V gene, CDR1 is MDHEN and CDR2 is SYDVKM. CDR3 amino acids: CASSGPTRTGWNYGYTF. The CDR3 DNA reads TGTGCCAGCAGTGGGCCGACCCGGACAGGGTGGAACTATGGCTACACCTTC.

This clonotype was seen a few times. This chain joins TRBV12-3 or TRBV12-4 and TRBJ2-7, with D tentatively TRBD1 (5 bases). The CDR3 has 13 amino acids. Trimming shortened V by 1 base and J by 6 bases, and 10 bases separated the two germline ends. The CDR3, as DNA: TGTGCCAGCAGTTTAGTGACAGTTCTCGAGCAGTACTTC. Its translation: CASSLVTVLEQYF.

This clonotype was picked up a small number of times. The chain couples TRBV2 to TRBJ2-7; TRBD2 is a possible D gene (5 bases). Trimming pared 7 bases from V and 4 bases from J, leaving 17 bases between. The CDR3 loop spans 14 amino acids. CDR1 and CDR2 from the germline V gene are SNHLY and FYNNEI. The DNA for the CDR3 is TGTGCCAGCACACTAAACCCGGGGTTTTACGAGCAGTACTTC. This sequence encodes CASTLNPGFYEQYF.

This clonotype was counted only a few times. This rearrangement joins TRBV20-1 to TRBJ2-1; D uncertain. The germline V gene has CDR1 DFQATT and CDR2 SNEGSKA (reference sequence). Deletions cut 0 bases from V and 12 bases from J, with 12 bases between. CDR3 length: 12 residues. The CDR3 DNA reads TGCAGTGCTAGAGATTTAAGGGTAGGGCAGTTCTTC. As protein: CSARDLRVGQFF.

The table lists this clonotype with a few counts. The chain uses TRBV12-3 or TRBV12-4 and TRBJ2-7; 7 positions match TRBD1. Trimming removed 5 bases from V and 3 bases from J; junction bases left unmatched: 4. The CDR3 is 13 residues long. In DNA form, the CDR3 reads TGTGCCAGCAGTCGTGGACAGGTCTACGAGCAGTACTTC. Translating gives CASSRGQVYEQYF.

V usage is TRBV13 and J usage is TRBJ2-7; D gene uncertain. With 5 bases removed from V and 4 bases from J, the gap between germline ends came to 12 bases. Germline CDR1 reads PRHDT; CDR2 reads FYEKMQ (reference sequence). The CDR3 sequence is 13 residues long. CDR3 DNA: TGTGCCAGCAGCCCCTCGCGTGGGTACGAGCAGTACTTC. Its translation: CASSPSRGYEQYF.

The chain is built from TRBV5-1 and TRBJ1-1, with a possible D match to TRBD1 (5 bases). The length of the CDR3 is 14 residues. Germline V gene data show CDR1 as SGHRS and CDR2 as YFSETQ. The V and J ends lost 0 bases and 8 bases respectively, with 14 bases between them. In DNA form, the CDR3 reads TGCGCCAGCAGCTTGGCCCTCAGGGACCTGGAAGCTTTCTTT. Translating gives CASSLALRDLEAFF.

The chain couples TRBV20-1 to TRBJ1-2, with 7 positions matching TRBD1. Per germline, CDR1 DFQATT and CDR2 SNEGSKA (reference sequence). Trimming at V came to 6 bases and at J to 6 bases, leaving 22 bases not matched to a gene. CDR3 length: 17 amino acids. CDR3 nucleotides: TGCAGTGCCAGCCCCGGGACAGTTAACCTCCGGTCGGATGGCTACACCTTC. It specifies CSASPGTVNLRSDGYTF.

This clonotype was counted once. This may be a read error, as it is one base from a much larger clone. This CDR3 fails to terminate in the conserved phenylalanine or tryptophan, so it likely reflects a read error. J is TRBJ2-1 and V is TRBV11-2; D not resolved. The assigned J gene may be wrong: the sequence end matches TRBJ2-7 better. CDR1 and CDR2 (germline): SGHAT, FQNNGV. The CDR3 sequence is 11 residues long. The CDR3 spells CASSGTCEQYL. CDR3 nucleotides: TGTGCCAGCAGCGGAACTTGTGAGCAGTACCTC.

The chain uses TRBV9 and TRBJ1-2; 7 bases agree with TRBD1. The CDR3 covers 17 residues. Germline-derived CDR1 and CDR2 are SGDLS and YYNGEE. The V and J ends lost 0 bases and 8 bases, in that order; junction bases with no gene match: 16. The CDR3 DNA is TGTGCCAGCAGCGTAGATATCCATGAGACAGGGATTACCGGCTACACCTTC. Its protein product is CASSVDIHETGITGYTF.

The J gene is TRBJ1-5, the V gene TRBV6-1; 8 bases line up with TRBD1. The CDR3 runs to 15 residues. J lost 1 base, V lost 6 bases, and 5 bases had no gene match. Germline loops: CDR1 MNHNS, CDR2 SASEGT. The CDR3 sequence is CASRPQGASNQPQHF. The CDR3 coding sequence is TGTGCCAGCAGGCCCCAGGGGGCCAGCAATCAGCCCCAGCATTTT.

J is TRBJ2-2 and V is TRBV20-1; 8 nucleotides agree with TRBD1. Germline V lookup: CDR1 DFQATT, CDR2 SNEGSKA (reference sequence). V was pared by 5 bases and J by 1 base, with 3 bases of the junction left unmatched. The CDR3 extends over 14 amino acids. The CDR3 region is CSASGTGNTGELFF. CDR3 nucleotides: TGCAGTGCTTCTGGGACAGGGAACACCGGGGAGCTGTTTTTT.

The chain employs TRBV7-2 and TRBJ2-1; 7 positions agree with TRBD2. CDR1 is SGHTA and CDR2 is FQGNSA in the germline V gene. The CDR3 loop spans 14 amino acids. Trimming cost V 3 bases and J 4 bases; bases outside gene matches: 3. Written as DNA, the CDR3 is TGTGCCAGCAGCTTCCTAGCGGAATACAATGAGCAGTTCTTC. It codes for CASSFLAEYNEQFF.

This clonotype was detected only a few times. The chain carries TRBV12-3 or TRBV12-4 and TRBJ2-1; D possibly corresponds to TRBD2 (5 bases). V shed 3 bases and J shed 10 bases, with 10 bases lying between them. There are 12 residues in the CDR3. CDR3 sequence (DNA): TGTGCCAGCAGTTTTTGGACTCAAGAGCAGTTCTTC. It translates to CASSFWTQEQFF.

In its sample, this clonotype was seen many times. At one of its ends the junction is not consistent with the germline gene, which may arise from a read error. Here the CDR3 reads CASSDRRRAGGPRNEQFF. As DNA, the CDR3 is TGTGCCAGTAGTGACAGGCGCCGGGCGGGAGGGCCTCGAAATGAGCAGTTCTTC. V usage is TRBV6-1 and J usage is TRBJ2-1; TRBD2 agrees at 9 bases. From germline, CDR1 is MNHNS and CDR2 SASEGT. The CDR3 totals 18 residues.

This sequence joins TRBV12-3 or TRBV12-4 and TRBJ2-3; tentatively, D is TRBD1 (5 bases). Trimming stripped 6 bases from V and 1 base from J, with 14 bases between. CDR3 length equals 15 residues. CDR3 region: CASSPGLDRTDTQYF. Written as DNA, the CDR3 is TGTGCCAGCAGCCCAGGGCTGGATCGCACAGATACGCAGTATTTT.

This clonotype has a handful of counts. V usage is TRBV5-1 and J usage is TRBJ2-2, with no clear D. The CDR3 has 15 amino acids. The ends were cut back, 4 bases at V and 4 bases at J, with 14 bases in the middle. Germline assignment: CDR1 SGHRS and CDR2 YFSETQ. The CDR3: CASSAAVASTGELFF. In DNA, the CDR3 is TGCGCCAGCAGCGCGGCGGTAGCTAGCACCGGGGAGCTGTTTTTT.

The J gene is TRBJ2-3, the V gene TRBV24-1; the match to TRBD1 covers 12 bases. Germline-derived CDR1 and CDR2 are KGHDR and SFDVKD. Unmatched junction bases numbered 5, after V lost 3 bases and J lost 2 bases. This CDR3 comprises 17 residues. CDR3 sequence (DNA): TGTGCCACCAGTGATCCCGGGACAGGGGGCAACACAGATACGCAGTATTTT. Translation: CATSDPGTGGNTDTQYF.